The source of this T cell receptor beta chain is a study of blood T cell repertoires in COVID-19. At the level of the study: From the United States, Italy and Spain came samples of acute and convalescent COVID-19.

Germline V gene data show CDR1 as SGDLS and CDR2 as YYNGEE. The CDR3 consists of 13 residues. V lost 6 bases, J lost 11 bases, and 17 bases lay in between. Original data processing: Amplification of reference gene primers provided the estimated nucleated cell counts. Clones were sequenced by immunoSEQ multiplex PCR, and TCRdb holds only the in-frame ones, with some missing. V and J calls and clone size are those listed in that table; D and trimming were worked out from the DNA. The repertoire has around 480,000 clones, approximately 90% of them found once; the top ten carry roughly 12%. In Seattle, patients joined the study during active infection and were tracked longitudinally.

The sequenced sample was peripheral blood. This chain joins TRBV9 and TRBJ1-4, with D perhaps TRBD1 (6 bases). This receptor was taken from a woman aged 45-65 years with COVID-19, enrolled during active disease. CDR3 in DNA: TGTGCCAGCAACCAGGGGATCGGGGAGAAACTGTTTTTT. It codes for CASNQGIGEKLFF.